This TCR beta chain was captured by sequencing in a study of T cell repertoires in cytomegalovirus infection. The wider study: Both a matching HLA type and CMV infection were indicated by public TCR beta signatures. Study outcomes and limitations: Adding up the frequency of public TCR beta families identified people who carried CMV plus the relevant HLA. Clonotype analysis showed dominance of the ex vivo response by HLA-C-restricted CMV-specific TCR beta clonotypes.

CDR3 length: 17 amino acids. Germline V gene sequence: CDR1 SEHNR, CDR2 FQNEAQ (reference sequence). The V gene end was trimmed by 2 bases and the J gene end by 2 bases; junction bases not matched to a gene: 7. TCRdb reanalysed the reads using MiXCR and keeps one entry per CDR3 protein. The data contain fewer than 200,000 distinct CDR3 sequences, about an eighth of them seen just once; the ten biggest clones take up roughly 27%. This clonotype was picked up many times. No antigen is known for it. Material for sequencing was PBMCs. The chain has TRBV7-9 and TRBJ2-5, with 11 bases that match TRBD1. This receptor was identified in a human donor in good health (CMV status not recorded). Some clones in this sample may be carry-over from other donors' samples. The CDR3 protein is CASSLTARDRGQETQYF. CDR3 DNA: TGTGCCAGCAGCTTAACGGCCCGGGACAGGGGGCAAGAGACCCAGTACTTC.